This T cell receptor (beta chain) was sequenced in a study of shared clonotypes between healthy human individuals. Notes on the study in general: A handful of donors showed sharing of 4.5% to 6% of naive CD4 clonotypes.

TCRdb's table, derived via immunoSEQ multiplex PCR, lists solely in-frame clones and lacks some. The sample has about a million clones; approximately 80% are singletons. To note about this clone: The antigen is undetermined.

Each donor was a Caucasian adult residing in Nashville, Tennessee. Source material: memory CD4+ T cells from PBMCs. The subset: CD45RA-negative fraction. This sequence was found in a man aged 18 to 29 in good health. Some clones in this sample may be carry-over from other donors' samples.

CDR3 DNA: TGTGCCAGTAGCCAGACAGGGATTATTCAGCCCCAGCATTTT. Its translation: CASSQTGIIQPQHF. J is TRBJ1-5 and V is TRBV19; 7 positions agree with TRBD1. CDR3 size: 14 residues. The germline V gene encodes CDR1 LNHDA and CDR2 SQIVND (reference sequence). V was pared by 6 bases and J by 6 bases, with 8 bases of the junction left unmatched.